This T cell receptor beta chain was recorded in a study of CD8 T cells in Susac syndrome. TCR beta sequencing was performed on blood CD8+ and CD4+ T cells. Relapsing-remitting disease, either stable or active, was present in the treatment-naive patients who were the multiple sclerosis controls. The TEMRA cells underwent FACS enrichment, while the CD8+ and CD4+ T cells underwent negative isolation. With random hexamers, 0.5 to 1 ug RNA was reverse transcribed. Amplification of TCR beta CDR3 was carried out by immunoSEQ multiplex PCR, which covered 54 Vbeta and 13 Jbeta segments. In TCRdb, the immunoSEQ multiplex PCR reads were re-called with MiXCR into one record per CDR3 protein. Counted here are about 73,000 distinct CDR3 sequences, about 95% occurring once; the ten biggest clones make up just under 0.4%. This receptor was obtained from a human donor with multiple sclerosis. The sequencing sample was made of CD8+ T cells from PBMCs.

CDR3 nucleotides: TGCGCCAGCAGCGAGGGACTAGCGGGAGGTGGAGGCGAGCAGTACTTC. Translating gives CASSEGLAGGGGEQYF. The chain joins TRBV5-1 to TRBJ2-7; the match to TRBD2 covers 15 bases. There are 16 residues in the CDR3. J gave up 6 bases and V 4 bases, and 8 bases lay outside the gene matches. From germline, CDR1 is SGHRS and CDR2 YFSETQ.